Shown below are 27 T cell receptor beta chains from a single sample sequenced in a study of T cell responses to AZD1222 COVID-19 vaccine. Assay used: immunoSEQ multiplex PCR; TCRdb lists only in-frame clones, some missing. The sample records some 150,000 clones, roughly 90% being singletons. Source: peripheral blood, taken on day 0 of AZD1222 vaccination. The receptor source for this set is an adult in good health.

The chain couples TRBV6-6 to TRBJ1-1, with 8 nucleotides matching TRBD1. CDR3 length equals 13 residues. CDR1 MNHNY and CDR2 SVGAGI come from the germline V gene (reference sequence). Losses at the gene ends were 4 bases for V and 7 bases for J; bases not matched to a gene: 5. CDR3 DNA sequence: TGTGCCAGCAGTTCGACTGGACAGGGTGAAGCTTTCTTT. This sequence encodes CASSSTGQGEAFF.

V is TRBV3-1 (or the pseudogene TRBV3-2) and J is TRBJ1-5; the match to TRBD1 covers 7 bases. Losses at the gene ends were 4 bases for V and 7 bases for J; bases not matched to a gene: 10. Germline loops: CDR1 LGHDT, CDR2 YNNKEL (reference sequence). This CDR3 is 15 amino acids long. The CDR3 bases are TGTGCCAGCAGCCCAGACGACAGGGTTGGGCAGCCCCAGCATTTT. Its protein product is CASSPDDRVGQPQHF.

The chain uses TRBV10-2 and TRBJ1-4, with no clear D. V lost 7 bases and J 8 bases, leaving 17 bases between the germline ends. Germline CDR1 and CDR2: WSHSY and SAAADI. The CDR3 spans 14 residues. The CDR3 is CASKGIIPGEKLFF. CDR3 sequence (DNA): TGCGCCAGCAAGGGCATAATACCGGGGGAAAAACTGTTTTTT.

The chain couples TRBV12-3 or TRBV12-4 to TRBJ1-2, with TRBD1 identical over 7 bases. The V gene end was trimmed by 6 bases and the J gene end by 8 bases; junction bases not matched to a gene: 6. CDR3 length equals 12 residues. CDR3 in amino acids: CASRRDSDGYTF. The CDR3 region has the DNA TGTGCCAGCAGGCGGGACAGTGACGGCTACACCTTC.

J is TRBJ2-3 and V is TRBV20-1; D gene uncertain. V lost 3 bases and J 0 bases, leaving 16 bases between the germline ends. CDR3 length equals 16 residues. Germline assignment: CDR1 DFQATT and CDR2 SNEGSKA (reference sequence). This CDR3 reads CSASFLALRSTDTQYF. The CDR3 region has the DNA TGCAGTGCTAGTTTTTTAGCTCTTCGAAGCACAGATACGCAGTATTTT.

The genes are TRBV5-6 and TRBJ1-2; possibly TRBD1 for D (5 bases). CDR3 length equals 15 residues. Germline V CDR1 and CDR2: SGHDT, YYEEEE. V gave up 3 bases and J gave up 3 bases, with 15 bases separating them. The CDR3 nucleotides are TGTGCCAGCAGCTGGGGAGAGGGGAGGTACTATGGCTACACCTTC. Translated: CASSWGEGRYYGYTF.

The genes are TRBV5-1 and TRBJ1-1; 9 bases match TRBD1. Germline CDR1 reads SGHRS; CDR2 reads YFSETQ. V was pared by 6 bases and J by 3 bases, with 3 bases of the junction left unmatched. The CDR3 sequence is 13 residues long. CDR3 DNA sequence: TGCGCCAGCAATAGACAGGGGGACACTGAAGCTTTCTTT. It is translated as CASNRQGDTEAFF.

J is TRBJ1-2 and V is TRBV28, with a tentative D call TRBD1 (6 bases). CDR3 size: 14 residues. Germline V gene data show CDR1 as MDHEN and CDR2 as SYDVKM. The V and J ends lost 6 bases and 4 bases respectively, with 15 bases between them. Here the CDR3 reads CASRSAGAFYGYTF. CDR3 nucleotides: TGTGCCAGCAGATCCGCAGGGGCTTTCTATGGCTACACCTTC.

The V and J genes are TRBV7-2 and TRBJ1-5; D possibly corresponds to TRBD1 (5 bases). The germline V and J ends were trimmed by 7 bases and 5 bases, with 15 bases remaining between them. In germline, CDR1 is SGHTA, CDR2 FQGNSA. The CDR3 totals 14 residues. The CDR3 loop is CASTAGLFDQPQHF. The DNA for the CDR3 is TGTGCCAGCACCGCGGGACTTTTCGATCAGCCCCAGCATTTT.

The chain recombines TRBV28 with TRBJ2-1; 9 bases align to TRBD1. CDR3 length equals 14 residues. The trim removed 10 bases at V and 5 bases at J, leaving 9 bases unmatched. Germline V gene lookup returns CDR1 MDHEN and CDR2 SYDVKM. The CDR3 here is CATNRQGGNNEQFF. In DNA, the CDR3 is TGTGCCACCAATCGACAGGGGGGGAACAATGAGCAGTTCTTC.

This chain links TRBV23-1 with TRBJ1-5; D is ambiguous. TRBV23-1 is an ORF, with its function uncertain. The length of the CDR3 is 18 residues. Trimming removed 0 bases at V and 1 base at J, with 16 bases between. In DNA form, the CDR3 reads TGCGCCAGCAGTCAATCGGGTAAAGGAAGGGAGAGCAATCAGCCCCAGCATTTT. Protein sequence: CASSQSGKGRESNQPQHF.

The CDR3 nucleotides read TGTGCCAGCAGTTCCCCGTTGACAGCCGTTTTGAACACTGAAGCTTTCTTT. Residues: CASSSPLTAVLNTEAFF. The V call is TRBV28, the J call TRBJ1-1; D perhaps matches TRBD1 (5 bases). Germline V gene lookup returns CDR1 MDHEN and CDR2 SYDVKM. The CDR3 is 17 residues long. V dropped 4 bases and J dropped 0 bases, with 18 bases sitting between them.

The chain couples TRBV2 to TRBJ2-5, with unresolved D. CDR3 length: 13 residues. Germline V gene data show CDR1 as SNHLY and CDR2 as FYNNEI. The ends were cut back, 7 bases at V and 1 base at J, with 10 bases in the middle. The DNA for the CDR3 is TGTGCCAGCAATCAGGAACGCCAAGAGACCCAGTACTTC. It translates to CASNQERQETQYF.

The rearrangement links TRBV6-2 or TRBV6-3 to TRBJ2-2; the D call may be TRBD1 or TRBD2 (5 bases each). The CDR3 consists of 18 residues. The V end was cut by 4 bases, the J end by 0 bases, with 18 bases between. Per germline, CDR1 MNHEY and CDR2 SVGEGT. CDR3 protein: CASSLGDQLPANTGELFF. The CDR3 DNA is TGTGCCAGCAGTTTAGGGGACCAGCTTCCTGCGAACACCGGGGAGCTGTTTTTT.

This sequence joins TRBV14 and TRBJ1-2; D remains unclear. Germline-derived CDR1 and CDR2 are SGHDN and FVKESK. The CDR3 is 13 residues long. The V and J ends lost 1 base and 8 bases respectively, with 11 bases between them. The CDR3 reads CASSQVARGGYTF. In DNA form, the CDR3 reads TGTGCCAGCAGCCAAGTGGCTCGGGGAGGCTACACCTTC.

V and J are TRBV11-2 and TRBJ2-7; TRBD2 matches 9 bases. Looked up from germline, CDR1 is SGHAT and CDR2 is FQNNGV. V lost 4 bases to trimming and J lost 0 bases; unmatched junction nucleotides: 4. This CDR3 is built from 15 residues. The CDR3 DNA is TGTGCCAGCAGCTCTAGCGGGGACCACTCCTACGAGCAGTACTTC. Protein: CASSSSGDHSYEQYF.

In regard to this clone: Other DNA variants within this sample encode the same CDR3. The gene calls are TRBV18 and TRBJ1-5; D gene ambiguous. The V gene lost 2 bases and the J gene lost 6 bases, with 8 bases spanning the gap. CDR1 and CDR2 from the germline V gene are KGHSH and LQKENI. There are 13 residues in the CDR3. CDR3 bases: TGTGCCAGCTCACCAAGTTCGAGTCAGCCCCAGCATTTT. This sequence encodes CASSPSSSQPQHF.

In its sample, this clone was seen a few times. This rearrangement joins TRBV7-2 to TRBJ2-1; 7 bases match TRBD2. V lost 4 bases and J lost 4; bases outside the gene matches: 1. The CDR3 length is 13 residues. CDR1 and CDR2 (germline): SGHTA, FQGNSA. The CDR3 is CASSSGGYNEQFF. The CDR3 DNA reads TGTGCCAGCAGCTCGGGGGGTTACAATGAGCAGTTCTTC.

The gene calls are TRBV30 and TRBJ1-3; possible D gene TRBD1, 5 bases. The CDR3 runs to 13 residues. CDR1 and CDR2 from the germline V gene are GTSNPN and SVGIG (reference sequence). V lost 4 bases to trimming and J lost 1 base, with 8 bases between them. CDR3 in DNA: TGTGCCTGGACGGGGGGGTCTGGAAACACCATATATTTT. Encoded protein: CAWTGGSGNTIYF.

The chain is built from TRBV9 and TRBJ2-5, with 9 bases aligning to TRBD2. The CDR3 has 13 residues. Germline V gives CDR1 SGDLS, CDR2 YYNGEE. Losses at the gene ends were 4 bases for V and 4 bases for J; bases not matched to a gene: 2. The DNA of the CDR3 is TGTGCCAGCAGCAGGCGGGGGGGAGAGACCCAGTACTTC. Translated, it gives CASSRRGGETQYF.

This chain connects TRBV5-4 to TRBJ1-2; 11 bases agree with TRBD1. From germline, CDR1 is SGHNT and CDR2 YYREEE (reference sequence). Trimming removed 3 bases from V and 8 bases from J; junction bases left unmatched: 6. The CDR3 is 14 amino acids. The CDR3 DNA follows: TGTGCCAGCAGCTCACCGGACAGGGGGCTCGGCTACACCTTC. It codes for CASSSPDRGLGYTF.

The chain carries TRBV2 and TRBJ1-1; no firm D call. The germline CDR1 and CDR2 sequences are SNHLY and FYNNEI. V lost 9 bases, J lost 0 bases, and 11 bases lay in between. The CDR3 loop spans 13 amino acids. CDR3 region: CASLRGMNTEAFF. The DNA for the CDR3 is TGTGCCAGTCTTAGAGGAATGAACACTGAAGCTTTCTTT.

The gene calls are TRBV4-3 and TRBJ1-2; D unclear. Trimming pared 0 bases from V and 3 bases from J, leaving 11 bases between. Per the germline V gene, CDR1 is LGHNA and CDR2 is YSLEER. The CDR3 length is 15 residues. As DNA, the CDR3 is TGCGCCAGCAGCCAAGATAAGGGCCAGTACTATGGCTACACCTTC. Protein product: CASSQDKGQYYGYTF.

V usage is TRBV19 and J usage is TRBJ1-3, with D possibly TRBD1 on 5 matching bases. Germline V gene data show CDR1 as LNHDA and CDR2 as SQIVND (reference sequence). The CDR3 runs to 16 residues. Trimming removed 5 bases from V and 3 bases from J, with 17 bases in between. CDR3 loop: CASSEPPPGSGNTIYF. In DNA form, the CDR3 reads TGTGCCAGTAGTGAGCCACCCCCAGGGAGTGGAAACACCATATATTTT. Full variable domain (missing parts from reference TRBV19 and TRBJ1-3): DGGITQSPKYLFRKEGQNVTLSCEQNLNHDAMYWYRQDPGQGLRLIYYSQIVNDFQKGDIAEGYSVSREKKESFPLTVTSAQKNPTAFYLCASSEPPPGSGNTIYFGEGSWLTVV.

The chain uses TRBV29-1 and TRBJ1-1; D possibly corresponds to TRBD1 (6 bases). The CDR3 extends over 15 amino acids. V was pared by 3 bases and J by 3 bases, with 17 bases between. Germline CDR1 reads SQVTM; CDR2 reads ANQGSEA. The CDR3 protein is CSVDGGGQLDTEAFF. In nucleotides, the CDR3 is TGCAGCGTTGATGGGGGGGGCCAATTAGACACTGAAGCTTTCTTT.

This chain connects TRBV6-2 or TRBV6-3 to TRBJ2-7; D is perhaps TRBD2 (6 bases). Germline loops: CDR1 MNHEY, CDR2 SVGEGT. CDR3 size: 17 residues. V was trimmed by 0 bases and J by 4 bases, leaving 19 bases between them. Written as DNA, the CDR3 is TGTGCCAGCAGTTACTCCCACTTCGTTCCAGGAGGGTACGAGCAGTACTTC. Translated: CASSYSHFVPGGYEQYF.

The chain employs TRBV6-4 and TRBJ2-1; 10 nucleotides agree with TRBD2. V lost 3 bases and J lost 2; bases outside the gene matches: 4. CDR3 size: 16 residues. Germline V gene sequence: CDR1 MRHNA, CDR2 SNTAGT. This CDR3 is CASSETSGRAYNEQFF. The CDR3 DNA reads TGTGCCAGCAGTGAGACTAGCGGGCGAGCCTACAATGAGCAGTTCTTC.